This TCR beta chain emerged from a study of siplizumab effects on memory and regulatory T cells (dated by TCRdb to between 2019 and 2020). Study-level background: The effect of the anti-CD2 antibody siplizumab on alloreactive T-cell subsets was examined in allogeneic mixed lymphocyte reactions constructed from human PBMCs.

The investigation overall reported the following: The suppressive function of proliferating Tregs from siplizumab cultures was not functionally confirmed. Siplizumab significantly reduced the cumulative frequency of alloreactive sequences traceable to unstimulated CD4+ memory T cells. Sequences below about 10^-5 frequency were poorly captured, so only a minor fraction of alloreactive clones could be mapped to unstimulated subsets. Unstimulated naive T cells appeared more diverse than memory T cells, and naive cells seemed to contribute substantially to the alloresponse. For roughly 80-95% of proliferating CD4+ or CD8+ clones, no naive or memory phenotype could be assigned. Among mappable alloreactive CD4+ clones, an average Treg-derived fraction of roughly 71% was observed with siplizumab, compared with about 25% in control reactions.

V loses 0 bases of germline sequence and J loses 2 bases, and the interval between the two ends is 17 bases. Reading the germline V gene (reference sequence) gives CDR1 SGHNT and CDR2 YYREEE. There are 17 amino acids in the CDR3, from cysteine to phenylalanine inclusive. The retained sequence is limited to the CDR3, 51 bases, with the frame set at the first base. Sorted unstimulated T cells, along with proliferating T cells recovered from mixed lymphocyte reactions, underwent TCRbeta CDR3 sequencing. Fresh whole blood from about 9 HLA-typed healthy donors was used as the source from which PBMCs were isolated. Unstimulated CD4+ regulatory T cells were FACS-sorted to map the origin of alloreactive clones. To prepare the library, the immunoSEQ multiplex PCR assay was applied. Roughly 10^5 TCR templates per sample were assayed on the deep sequencing platform. Genomic DNA extracted from sorted T cells was used for TCRbeta CDR3 sequencing. The paper's data handling went like this. The R programming language was used for clonal analysis of TCRbeta CDR3 data. Comparing unstimulated samples against CFSE-low samples taken after the reaction was how alloreactive CD4+ and CD8+ clones were defined. By matching sequences to the repertoires of sorted unstimulated Treg and non-Treg cells, each alloreactive CD4+ clone was assigned a regulatory or non-regulatory origin. TCRdb's version of the immuneACCESS table is confined to in-frame rearrangements and falls short of the full clone set. An unresolved V gene accounts for under half of the shortfall where checked; the remainder is of unknown origin. V and J calls plus clone size are reproduced from that table; the DNA served to infer D and trimming. The sample data list roughly 100,000 clones, and over 85% of these were observed just once. Of the sample, approximately 0.58% is held by the ten largest clones.

Note on this clone: This receptor's antigen is unknown. No qualities accompany the bases; no much larger clone lies one base away.

Recombination linked TRBV5-4 to TRBJ2-5; no D gene can be assigned with confidence. The TCR comes from a human donor in good health. Sequenced: Tregs sorted from blood. The CDR3 is CASSLGIVSATQETQYF. The DNA sequence reads TGTGCCAGCAGCTTGGGAATAGTATCCGCCACACAAGAGACCCAGTACTTC.